The rows below give T cell receptor beta chains drawn from one sample of a study of T-cell reconstitution after alpha-beta-depleted transplantation in children. A single record per CDR3 protein comes from TCRdb applying MiXCR to the PCR reads. The sample has 480,000 or so distinct CDR3 sequences; roughly a tenth are singletons. Here the sequenced sample was PBMCs, taken before TCRalphabeta/CD19-depleted stem cell transplant. These receptors all come from a child aged 2-15 years with inherited bone marrow failure, due to receive a stem cell transplant. CDR3s include the opening cysteine and the closing phenylalanine or tryptophan. A D gene is named only where the DNA matches it firmly. Not all rows give a size; the values are once, few, many and, for expanded clones, a class.

V	size	J	D	CDR3	DNA
TRBV27	many	TRBJ2-1	.	CASSLDRLKEQFF	TGTGCCAGCAGTTTAGATCGGCTTAAGGAGCAGTTCTTC
TRBV11-2	many	TRBJ2-1	.	CASSLEGRWNEQFF	TGTGCCAGCAGCTTAGAGGGCCGCTGGAATGAGCAGTTCTTC
TRBV20-1	many	TRBJ2-3	.	CSARVSGSTDTQYF	TGCAGTGCTAGGGTGAGCGGGAGCACAGATACGCAGTATTTT
TRBV20-1	many	TRBJ1-6	TRBD1	CSAKQGADSYNSPLHF	TGCAGTGCCAAACAGGGGGCAGACTCCTATAATTCACCCCTCCACTTT
TRBV14	few	TRBJ2-1	TRBD2	CASSRGTSGNNEQFF	TGTGCCAGCAGCAGGGGGACTAGCGGAAACAATGAGCAGTTCTTC
TRBV20-1	many	TRBJ2-5	.	CSARDVSEGLPETQYF	TGCAGTGCTAGAGATGTCAGCGAGGGGCTACCAGAGACCCAGTACTTC
TRBV5-6	many	TRBJ2-5	TRBD1	CASSFRTGRETQYF	TGTGCCAGCAGCTTTCGGACAGGGAGAGAGACCCAGTACTTC
TRBV10-3	many	TRBJ1-3	.	CAISEASYTIYF	TGTGCCATCAGTGAGGCCTCCTACACCATATATTTT
TRBV20-1	.	TRBJ2-3	TRBD2	CSAEAGLAGVDTQYF	TGCAGTGCAGAAGCTGGACTAGCGGGAGTCGATACGCAGTATTTT
TRBV28	many	TRBJ2-6	.	CASSPGGASGANVLTF	TGTGCCAGCAGTCCCGGAGGCGCCTCTGGGGCCAACGTCCTGACTTTC
TRBV29-1	many	TRBJ2-5	.	CSVEFAERGETQYF	TGCAGCGTTGAATTCGCGGAGAGGGGAGAGACCCAGTACTTC
TRBV24-1	.	TRBJ2-7	.	CATSDSDPRGDYEQYF	TGTGCCACCAGTGATTCCGACCCCAGGGGAGACTACGAGCAGTACTTC
TRBV27	many	TRBJ2-5	TRBD1	CASSLLTGGQETQYF	TGTGCCAGCAGTTTACTGACAGGGGGCCAAGAGACCCAGTACTTC
TRBV30	few	TRBJ2-2	.	CAWSVYRGHTGELFF	TGTGCCTGGAGTGTGTATAGGGGTCACACCGGGGAGCTGTTTTTT
TRBV28	.	TRBJ2-7	TRBD2	CASSSVIAGDPYEQYF	TGTGCCAGCAGTTCCGTAATAGCGGGAGACCCCTACGAGCAGTACTTC
TRBV28	many	TRBJ2-7	TRBD2	CASSFRLWEGHEQYF	TGTGCCAGCAGTTTCAGGTTGTGGGAGGGTCACGAGCAGTACTTC
TRBV27	many	TRBJ1-4	TRBD1	CASSLSGLGREGAGKLFF	TGTGCCAGCAGTTTATCGGGTCTGGGAAGGGAGGGGGCTGGAAAACTGTTTTTT
TRBV4-3	many	TRBJ1-2	.	CASSQDESSGFDGYGYTF	TGCGCCAGCAGCCAAGATGAGTCTAGCGGGTTCGATGGCTATGGCTACACCTTC
TRBV6-2/TRBV6-3	.	TRBJ2-4	.	CASSYRAGNAKNIQYF	TGTGCCAGCAGTTACAGGGCGGGTAACGCCAAAAACATTCAGTACTTC
TRBV6-2/TRBV6-3	many	TRBJ1-5	TRBD1	CASSYADRGLDRPQHF	TGTGCCAGCAGTTACGCAGACAGGGGGCTCGATCGGCCCCAGCATTTT
TRBV7-9	many	TRBJ1-2	.	CASSLGEGYGYTF	TGTGCCAGCAGCTTAGGGGAAGGCTATGGCTACACCTTC
TRBV20-1	.	TRBJ1-1	.	CSARDRRWSGFGAFF	TGCAGTGCTAGAGATCGGAGGTGGTCGGGTTTTGGAGCTTTCTTT
TRBV24-1	many	TRBJ2-3	.	CATSDFQRGQMRDTQYF	TGTGCCACCAGTGATTTCCAAAGGGGACAAATGAGGGATACGCAGTATTTT
TRBV27	many	TRBJ2-5	TRBD2	CASRPKPGLAGTQYF	TGTGCCAGCAGACCCAAGCCGGGACTAGCGGGGACCCAGTACTTC
TRBV20-1	.	TRBJ2-1	.	CSASDLTGPSYNEQFF	TGCAGTGCTAGCGATTTGACGGGTCCCTCCTACAATGAGCAGTTCTTC
TRBV20-1	.	TRBJ2-7	TRBD1	CRARDWTGQGSYEQYF	TGCCGTGCTAGAGATTGGACAGGACAGGGGTCCTACGAGCAGTACTTC
TRBV6-1	many	TRBJ2-3	TRBD2	CASSPSGSPQNTQYF	TGTGCCAGCAGTCCTAGCGGGAGCCCACAGAATACGCAGTATTTT
TRBV7-2	many	TRBJ1-6	.	CASTTRWPLHF	TGTGCCAGCACCACGCGGTGGCCCCTCCACTTT
TRBV30	few	TRBJ2-3	.	CAWSPGPTTDTQYF	TGTGCCTGGAGTCCGGGACCGACCACAGATACGCAGTATTTT
TRBV29-1	many	TRBJ2-2	.	CSVVGPTAPGELFF	TGCAGCGTTGTGGGACCGACGGCCCCCGGGGAGCTGTTTTTT